A single sample is the source of the 3 T cell receptor beta chains below, sequenced in a study of cytomegalovirus exposure and HLA in healthy donors. 13 Jbeta primers and 60 Vbeta primers were used for the PCR. Some clones are missing from TCRdb's copy, which holds only in-frame ones; the method was immunoSEQ multiplex PCR. This table holds 150,000 to 200,000 clones, 80% to 90% found once. Sequencing input: PBMCs. Receptor source: a woman aged 18 to 35 in good health and CMV-seronegative.

The chain is built from TRBV7-2 and TRBJ2-7; 8 nucleotides line up with TRBD1. Per the germline V gene, CDR1 is SGHTA and CDR2 is FQGNSA. Trimming cost V 5 bases and J 3 bases; bases outside gene matches: 15. This CDR3 comprises 17 residues. The CDR3 here is CASSPPGGAGTLYEQYF. CDR3 sequence (DNA): TGTGCCAGCAGCCCACCAGGGGGCGCGGGGACCCTCTACGAGCAGTACTTC.

This chain joins TRBV6-5 and TRBJ2-1; D unresolved. The CDR3 has 16 residues. The V gene lost 2 bases and the J gene lost 0 bases, with 11 bases spanning the gap. CDR1 MNHEY and CDR2 SVGAGI come from the germline V gene. The CDR3 DNA sequence: TGTGCCAGCAGTTACGTTCTGACTTCCTCCTACAATGAGCAGTTCTTC. As protein: CASSYVLTSSYNEQFF.

The rearrangement links TRBV9 to TRBJ2-5; the D gene is possibly TRBD1 (5 bases). Trimming stripped 0 bases from V and 2 bases from J, with 11 bases between. This CDR3 region has 15 residues. Germline assignment: CDR1 SGDLS and CDR2 YYNGEE. The CDR3 bases are TGTGCCAGCAGCGTAGATGCAGGGCAACAAGAGACCCAGTACTTC. Translated, it gives CASSVDAGQQETQYF.